Following are 20 T cell receptor beta chains from one sample sequenced in a study of cytomegalovirus exposure and HLA in healthy donors. The PCR had 60 Vbeta and 13 Jbeta primers. TCRdb keeps only in-frame clones here, not all; method: immunoSEQ multiplex PCR. The sample shows more than 150,000 clones, 75% to 90% of them seen only once. Sequencing input: PBMCs. These receptors all stem from a girl between 10 and 17 years old in good health and CMV-seropositive.

CDR3 sequence (DNA): TGTGCCAGCACTCAGACAACCGCCGGCAATGAGCAGTTCTTC. It translates to CASTQTTAGNEQFF. The chain has TRBV2 and TRBJ2-1; D is ambiguous. The germline CDR1 and CDR2 sequences are SNHLY and FYNNEI. CDR3 length: 14 amino acids. V lost 7 bases and J 6 bases, leaving 16 bases between the germline ends. Using reference TRBV2 and TRBJ2-1 for the parts outside the CDR3, the full variable domain is EPEVTQTPSHQVTQMGQEVILRCVPISNHLYFYWYRQILGQKVEFLVSFYNNEISEKSEIFDDQFSVERPDGSNFTLKIRSTKLEDSAMYFCASTQTTAGNEQFFGPGTRLTVL.

The V and J genes are TRBV7-3 and TRBJ2-7; 7 bases agree with TRBD1. This CDR3 is 14 amino acids long. Germline CDR1 and CDR2: SGHTA and FQGTGA. The V gene end was trimmed by 5 bases and the J gene end by 1 base; junction bases not matched to a gene: 5. The chain's CDR3 is CASSPGTVSYEQYF. Here the CDR3 DNA reads TGTGCCAGCAGCCCCGGGACAGTGTCCTACGAGCAGTACTTC.

This clone was counted between two and nine times. The chain links TRBV9 to TRBJ2-1; a weak D match, TRBD2 (6 bases). Germline V gene lookup returns CDR1 SGDLS and CDR2 YYNGEE. The V end lost 3 bases, the J end lost 7 bases, and 23 bases lay between the germline ends. CDR3 length: 17 residues. CDR3 protein: CASSAHQLATPGNEQFF. The CDR3 DNA reads as TGTGCCAGCAGCGCCCACCAACTAGCCACTCCGGGGAATGAGCAGTTCTTC.

The CDR3 is CASSWTENQPQHF. Here the CDR3 DNA reads TGTGCCAGCAGTTGGACAGAAAATCAGCCCCAGCATTTT. The J gene is TRBJ1-5, the V gene TRBV6-5; D may be TRBD1 (6 bases). Germline V CDR1 and CDR2: MNHEY, SVGAGI. The V end lost 4 bases, the J end lost 4 bases, and 8 bases lay between the germline ends. CDR3 length: 13 amino acids.

The chain employs TRBV5-4 and TRBJ2-7; weak D call: TRBD1 (6 bases). Germline CDR1 SGHNT, CDR2 YYREEE (reference sequence). V shed 4 bases and J shed 1 base, with 12 bases lying between them. CDR3 length: 14 amino acids. The chain's CDR3 is CASSPRDTSYEQYF. CDR3 sequence (DNA): TGTGCCAGCAGCCCCAGGGACACGTCCTACGAGCAGTACTTC.

The DNA of the CDR3 is TGCGCCAGCAGCTTTAGTTACCGGGAACTCAATGAGCAGTTCTTC. It specifies CASSFSYRELNEQFF. The chain carries TRBV4-3 and TRBJ2-1; tentative D call: TRBD2 (5 bases). Deletions cut 5 bases from V and 6 bases from J, with 17 bases between. CDR1 and CDR2 (germline): LGHNA, YSLEER. The CDR3 totals 15 residues.

The chain employs TRBV15 and TRBJ2-6, with TRBD1 as a possible D gene (5 bases). Germline CDR1 is LNHNV and CDR2 is YYDKDF (reference sequence). V lost 1 base to trimming and J lost 1 base, with 8 bases between them. The CDR3 spans 16 residues. The CDR3 nucleotides are TGTGCCACCAGCAGAGTCCCAGGGTCTGGGGCCAACGTCCTGACTTTC. Translated: CATSRVPGSGANVLTF.

The chain links TRBV9 to TRBJ2-1; the match to TRBD2 covers 7 bases. J lost 5 bases, V lost 1 base, and 6 bases had no gene match. Germline V gene sequence: CDR1 SGDLS, CDR2 YYNGEE. CDR3 size: 15 residues. This CDR3 is CASSVYSGPNNEQFF. For the CDR3, the DNA is TGTGCCAGCAGCGTATATAGCGGGCCCAACAATGAGCAGTTCTTC.

The rearrangement links TRBV4-1 to TRBJ1-2; D not resolved. The CDR3 extends over 14 amino acids. From germline, CDR1 is MGHRA and CDR2 YSYEKL. Deletions cut 1 base from V and 4 bases from J, with 10 bases between. The CDR3 bases are TGCGCCAGCAGCCAAGGCGAGGAGGGCTATGGCTACACCTTC. Translating it yields CASSQGEEGYGYTF.

V usage is TRBV4-1 and J usage is TRBJ2-2, with 7 positions matching TRBD2. Germline assignment: CDR1 MGHRA and CDR2 YSYEKL. The CDR3 sequence is 15 residues long. V was clipped by 3 bases and J by 4 bases; unmatched bases: 5. The CDR3 coding sequence is TGCGCCAGCAGCCAGCGGGAGTGGGTCACCGGGGAGCTGTTTTTT. Translation: CASSQREWVTGELFF.

The V and J genes are TRBV4-3 and TRBJ1-5, with a weak D call TRBD1 (5 bases). Trimming took off 0 bases at V and 3 bases at J, with 6 bases between the two ends. Germline lookup yields CDR1 LGHNA and CDR2 YSLEER. This CDR3 spans 14 amino acids. The DNA of the CDR3 is TGCGCCAGCAGCCAAGACAGGGCCAATCAGCCCCAGCATTTT. This gives the protein CASSQDRANQPQHF.

The chain couples TRBV19 to TRBJ2-3; tentatively, D is TRBD1 (5 bases). This CDR3 region has 15 residues. Trimming left V 0 bases short and J 1 base short, with 8 bases between. In germline, CDR1 is LNHDA, CDR2 SQIVND (reference sequence). The CDR3 protein is CASSIDPQGTDTQYF. In DNA, the CDR3 is TGTGCCAGTAGTATAGATCCACAGGGCACAGATACGCAGTATTTT.

The chain combines TRBV10-3 with TRBJ2-2, with D uncertain. Germline loops: CDR1 ENHRY, CDR2 SYGVKD. The CDR3 runs to 15 residues. The V gene lost 3 bases and the J gene lost 6 bases, with 14 bases spanning the gap. The CDR3 coding sequence is TGTGCCATCAGTGAAGAAAGTGAGCTGTCCGGGGAGCTGTTTTTT. Translation gives CAISEESELSGELFF.

The chain links TRBV6-5 to TRBJ2-1, with D perhaps TRBD2 (6 bases). CDR3 length: 14 residues. The germline V gene has CDR1 MNHEY and CDR2 SVGAGI. Trimming removed 7 bases from V and 2 bases from J, with 12 bases in between. DNA for the CDR3: TGTGCCAGCAACCGCGGGGCTACCTACAATGAGCAGTTCTTC. This gives the protein CASNRGATYNEQFF.

This clone was observed a handful of times. At the DNA level, this CDR3 is encoded by other sequences in the same sample as well. The chain couples TRBV18 to TRBJ1-5, with TRBD1 matching over 7 bases. Germline assignment: CDR1 KGHSH and CDR2 LQKENI. J was trimmed by 2 bases and V by 3 bases; bases with no gene match: 1. This CDR3 has 14 residues. CDR3 DNA sequence: TGTGCCAGCTCACCGGGGACAGGCAATCAGCCCCAGCATTTT. Its protein is CASSPGTGNQPQHF.

This chain links TRBV7-2 with TRBJ2-1; D unresolved. With 2 bases removed from V and 7 bases from J, the gap between germline ends came to 9 bases. Germline V lookup: CDR1 SGHTA, CDR2 FQGNSA. The CDR3 runs to 13 residues. CDR3 nucleotides: TGTGCCAGCAGCTTATACCTACCAAATGAGCAGTTCTTC. Amino acids: CASSLYLPNEQFF. Full variable domain (missing parts from reference TRBV7-2 and TRBJ2-1): GAGVSQSPSNKVTEKGKDVELRCDPISGHTALYWYRQSLGQGLEFLIYFQGNSAPDKSGLPSDRFSAERTGGSVSTLTIQRTQQEDSAVYLCASSLYLPNEQFFGPGTRLTVL.

This chain's CDR3 is CASSLVYRAARDEQFF. The CDR3 DNA is TGTGCCAGCAGCTTGGTCTACAGGGCGGCACGGGATGAGCAGTTCTTC. The chain is built from TRBV5-4 and TRBJ2-1, with TRBD1 as a possible D gene (6 bases). V was cut by 0 bases and J by 8 bases, with 18 bases left in between. CDR1 is SGHNT, CDR2 YYREEE, per germline (reference sequence). There are 16 residues in the CDR3.

The chain joins TRBV5-5 to TRBJ1-6; D is possibly TRBD1 (5 bases). The CDR3 is 15 residues long. Germline loops: CDR1 SGHKS, CDR2 YYEKEE (reference sequence). Trimming took 5 bases from V and 5 from J, leaving 14 bases between them. CDR3 coding DNA: TGTGCCAGCAGACACAGTCAGGGTCATAATTCACCCCTCCACTTT. It yields the protein CASRHSQGHNSPLHF.

As to this clone: The same CDR3 also results from other DNA sequences found in this sample. The J gene is TRBJ1-2, the V gene TRBV5-1, with 8 bases that match TRBD1. V lost 4 bases and J lost 1; bases outside the gene matches: 3. Germline-derived CDR1 and CDR2 are SGHRS and YFSETQ. The CDR3 is made up of 14 amino acids. The DNA of the CDR3 is TGCGCCAGCAGCCTTGGACAGGGTAACTATGGCTACACCTTC. Translating gives CASSLGQGNYGYTF.

The chain joins TRBV4-1 to TRBJ1-5; D gene ambiguous. The CDR3 is made up of 16 amino acids. The V gene's germline CDR1 is MGHRA and CDR2 YSYEKL. Trimming left V 0 bases short and J 5 bases short, with 14 bases between. CDR3 nucleotides: TGCGCCAGCAGCCAAGATCGCGGCACGAGGGATCAGCCCCAGCATTTT. Translation: CASSQDRGTRDQPQHF.